These T cell receptor beta chains were read from a single sample in a study of cytomegalovirus exposure and HLA in healthy donors. The data were produced by immunoSEQ multiplex PCR, yet TCRdb's version contains in-frame clones alone and is incomplete. The top ten hold roughly 1.1% of the sample, which has more than 100,000 clones, roughly 73% seen once. Sequenced input: PBMCs. The receptors derive from a male donor in good health and CMV-seronegative. Each CDR3 is given with its conserved first and last residue. Fields, in order: J gene, D gene, V gene, clone size, CDR3 protein, CDR3 DNA. D genes are given only for firm matches. The size entry is marked missing in some rows and otherwise reads once, few, many or a size class.

>TRBJ2-5|NA|TRBV2|NA
CAGSGASETQYF
TGTGCCGGGTCGGGAGCCTCGGAGACCCAGTACTTC
>TRBJ1-2|TRBD1|TRBV13|NA
CASTTGEIPYGYTF
TGTGCCAGCACCACAGGGGAAATCCCCTATGGCTACACCTTC
>TRBJ2-2|TRBD2|TRBV5-1|once
CASSIPSGVTGELFF
TGCGCCAGCAGCATCCCTAGCGGGGTGACCGGGGAGCTGTTTTTT
>TRBJ1-1|TRBD1|TRBV19|NA
CASSGTGFTEAFF
TGTGCCAGTAGTGGGACAGGGTTTACTGAAGCTTTCTTT
>TRBJ2-4|TRBD1|TRBV2|NA
CASSERQGAHIQYF
TGTGCCAGCAGTGAACGGCAGGGGGCCCACATTCAGTACTTC
>TRBJ2-1|NA|TRBV7-2|NA
CASSTSSYNEQFF
TGTGCCAGCAGCACGAGCTCCTACAATGAGCAGTTCTTC
>TRBJ1-2|NA|TRBV12-5|NA
CASGGGIYGYTF
TGTGCTAGTGGTGGGGGGATTTATGGCTACACCTTC
>TRBJ2-1|NA|TRBV6-1|NA
CAAGPGQLHYNEQFF
TGTGCCGCGGGACCGGGACAGTTGCACTACAATGAGCAGTTCTTC
>TRBJ1-2|NA|TRBV27|NA
CASSLSGRGGGYTF
TGTGCCAGCAGTTTATCGGGGAGGGGTGGTGGCTACACCTTC
>TRBJ2-5|TRBD2|TRBV2|NA
CASSGTSGGWQETQYF
TGTGCCAGCAGTGGGACTAGCGGGGGGTGGCAAGAGACCCAGTACTTC
>TRBJ2-7|TRBD1|TRBV2|NA
CASSSPTGTVSYEQYF
TGTGCCAGCAGCTCACCGACCGGGACAGTCTCCTACGAGCAGTACTTC
>TRBJ1-1|NA|TRBV18|few
CASSPMANTEAFF
TGTGCCAGCTCACCTATGGCTAACACTGAAGCTTTCTTT
>TRBJ1-2|NA|TRBV4-1|NA
CASSQVGLQVDYGYTF
TGCGCCAGCAGCCAAGTAGGACTTCAGGTTGACTATGGCTACACCTTC
>TRBJ1-2|NA|TRBV14|NA
CASSQLTAYGYTF
TGTGCCAGCAGCCAACTCACAGCCTATGGCTACACCTTC
>TRBJ1-2|TRBD1|TRBV28|NA
CASSGPGQGLPNYGYTF
TGTGCCAGCAGCGGGCCGGGACAGGGGCTACCTAACTATGGCTACACCTTC
>TRBJ2-7|NA|TRBV7-7|once
CASSPPPTGPNYEQYF
TGTGCTAGCAGCCCCCCCCCGACAGGCCCAAATTACGAGCAGTACTTC
>TRBJ2-1|NA|TRBV2|once
CASSVDYYNEQFF
TGTGCCAGCAGTGTGGACTACTACAATGAGCAGTTCTTC
>TRBJ1-4|NA|TRBV4-2|NA
CASSQRDSGEKLFF
TGTGCCAGCAGCCAACGGGACTCAGGTGAAAAACTGTTTTTT
>TRBJ2-5|TRBD2|TRBV5-6|once
CASSPLWTSGGEETQYF
TGTGCCAGCAGCCCCCTATGGACTAGCGGGGGTGAGGAGACCCAGTACTTC
>TRBJ1-3|NA|TRBV5-1|NA
CASSLEGGLLSGNTIYF
TGCGCCAGCAGCTTGGAGGGAGGACTGCTCTCTGGAAACACCATATATTTT
>TRBJ2-5|TRBD1|TRBV9|NA
CASSGPGQGTQYF
TGTGCCAGCAGCGGACCGGGACAGGGGACCCAGTACTTC
>TRBJ2-2|TRBD1|TRBV5-4|once
CASSRPGTGFKTGELFF
TGTGCCAGCAGCCGTCCCGGGACAGGGTTTAAGACCGGGGAGCTGTTTTTT
>TRBJ1-2|NA|TRBV7-2|NA
CASRKRRQELNSNYGYTF
TGTGCCAGCAGAAAAAGGCGACAGGAGCTCAACTCTAACTATGGCTACACCTTC
>TRBJ2-1|TRBD1|TRBV15|NA
CAISRVGTGNNEQFF
TGTGCCATCAGCAGAGTTGGGACAGGGAACAATGAGCAGTTCTTC
>TRBJ1-1|TRBD1|TRBV19|few
CASRDRGDTEAFF
TGTGCCAGTAGGGACAGGGGGGACACTGAAGCTTTCTTT
>TRBJ1-3|NA|TRBV18|NA
CASSPETARSGNTIYF
TGTGCCAGCTCGCCAGAGACAGCTCGCTCTGGAAACACCATATATTTT
>TRBJ2-1|TRBD1|TRBV7-9|NA
CASSRRGQGGNEQFF
TGTGCCAGCAGCCGCAGGGGACAGGGTGGTAATGAGCAGTTCTTC
>TRBJ1-4|NA|TRBV29-1|NA
CSVVGGDFNEKLFF
TGCAGCGTTGTGGGGGGAGACTTTAATGAAAAACTGTTTTTT
>TRBJ1-2|NA|TRBV6-1|few
CASSEALGQNYGYTF
TGTGCCAGCAGTGAAGCGCTTGGGCAGAACTATGGCTACACCTTC
>TRBJ2-5|NA|TRBV29-1|NA
CSAGPGLETQYF
TGCAGCGCAGGACCGGGATTAGAGACCCAGTACTTC
>TRBJ1-3|TRBD1|TRBV19|NA
CASSRDRGPENTIYF
TGTGCCAGTAGCCGGGACAGGGGGCCTGAAAACACCATATATTTT
>TRBJ1-5|NA|TRBV6-1|NA
CASRARGGSNQPQHF
TGTGCCAGCAGAGCCCGGGGGGGTAGCAATCAGCCCCAGCATTTT
>TRBJ2-1|TRBD1|TRBV27|NA
CASTSQGALYNEQFF
TGTGCCAGCACCTCCCAGGGGGCCCTCTACAATGAGCAGTTCTTC
>TRBJ2-3|NA|TRBV25-1|NA
CASSESRGGATDTQYF
TGTGCCAGCAGTGAATCCCGAGGGGGGGCAACAGATACGCAGTATTTT
>TRBJ1-1|TRBD1|TRBV28|once
CASSLLRQGTEAFF
TGTGCCAGCAGTTTATTACGACAGGGCACTGAAGCTTTCTTT
>TRBJ1-2|TRBD1|TRBV18|NA
CASSPRRRTGVSAGGYTF
TGTGCCAGCTCACCGCGGAGGAGGACAGGGGTCTCGGCGGGAGGCTACACCTTC
>TRBJ2-6|TRBD2|TRBV9|once
CASSNPGGQSGANVLTF
TGTGCCAGCAGCAATCCGGGGGGGCAATCTGGGGCCAACGTCCTGACTTTC